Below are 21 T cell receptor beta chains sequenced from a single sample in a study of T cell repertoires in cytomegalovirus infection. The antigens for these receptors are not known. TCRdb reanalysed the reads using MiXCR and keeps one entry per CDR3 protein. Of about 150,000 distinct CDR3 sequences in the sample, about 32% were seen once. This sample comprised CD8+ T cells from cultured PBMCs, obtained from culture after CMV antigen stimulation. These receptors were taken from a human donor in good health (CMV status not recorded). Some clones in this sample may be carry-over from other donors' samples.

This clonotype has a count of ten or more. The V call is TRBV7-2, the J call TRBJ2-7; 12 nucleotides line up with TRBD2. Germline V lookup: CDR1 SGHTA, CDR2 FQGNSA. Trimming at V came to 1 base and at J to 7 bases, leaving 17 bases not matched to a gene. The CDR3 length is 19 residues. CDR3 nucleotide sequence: TGTGCCAGCAGCTTAGGCTCTCGGGCTAGCGGGGGGGAGGCTGTTGAGCAGTACTTC. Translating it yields CASSLGSRASGGEAVEQYF.

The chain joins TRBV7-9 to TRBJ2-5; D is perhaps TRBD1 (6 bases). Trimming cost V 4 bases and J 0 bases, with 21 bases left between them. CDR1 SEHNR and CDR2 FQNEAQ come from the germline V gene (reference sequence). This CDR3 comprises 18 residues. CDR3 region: CASSSPGHKGVDQETQYF. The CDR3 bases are TGTGCCAGCAGCTCACCGGGACACAAGGGGGTTGACCAAGAGACCCAGTACTTC.

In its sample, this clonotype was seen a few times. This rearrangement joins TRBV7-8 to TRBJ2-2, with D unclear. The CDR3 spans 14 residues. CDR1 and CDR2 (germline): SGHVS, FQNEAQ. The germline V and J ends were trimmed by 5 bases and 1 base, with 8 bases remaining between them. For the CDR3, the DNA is TGTGCCAGCAGCCCAGTTGGGAACACCGGGGAGCTGTTTTTT. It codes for CASSPVGNTGELFF.

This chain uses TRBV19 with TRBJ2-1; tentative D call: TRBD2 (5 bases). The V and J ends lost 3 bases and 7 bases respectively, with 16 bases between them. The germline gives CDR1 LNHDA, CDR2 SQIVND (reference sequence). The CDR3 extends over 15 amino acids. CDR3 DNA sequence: TGTGCCAGTAGTATCTCGATACTACTAGGTAATGAGCAGTTCTTC. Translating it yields CASSISILLGNEQFF.

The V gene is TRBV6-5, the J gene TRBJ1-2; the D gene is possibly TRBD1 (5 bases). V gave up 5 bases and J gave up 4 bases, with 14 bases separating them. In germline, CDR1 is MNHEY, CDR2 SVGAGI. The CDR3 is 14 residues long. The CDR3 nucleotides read TGTGCCAGCAGTCCCAATGACAGAATCTATGGCTACACCTTC. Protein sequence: CASSPNDRIYGYTF.

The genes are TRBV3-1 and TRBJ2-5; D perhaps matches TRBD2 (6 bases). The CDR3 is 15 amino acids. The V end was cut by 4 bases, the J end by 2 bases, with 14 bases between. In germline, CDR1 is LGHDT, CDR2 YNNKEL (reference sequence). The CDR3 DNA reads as TGTGCCAGCAGCCCAGACCGGGACTTTCAAGAGACCCAGTACTTC. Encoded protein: CASSPDRDFQETQYF.

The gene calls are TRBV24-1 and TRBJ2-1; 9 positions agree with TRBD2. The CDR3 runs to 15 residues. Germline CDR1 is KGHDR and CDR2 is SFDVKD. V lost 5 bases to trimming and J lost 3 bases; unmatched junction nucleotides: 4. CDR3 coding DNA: TGTGCCACCAGTGGTAGCGGGGGCGACTACAATGAGCAGTTCTTC. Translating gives CATSGSGGDYNEQFF.

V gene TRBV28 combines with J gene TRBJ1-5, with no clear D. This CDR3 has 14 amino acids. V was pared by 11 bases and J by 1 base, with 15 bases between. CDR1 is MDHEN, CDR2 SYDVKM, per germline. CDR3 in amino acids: CAAVELNSNQPQHF. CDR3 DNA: TGTGCCGCGGTAGAGTTGAACAGCAATCAGCCCCAGCATTTT.

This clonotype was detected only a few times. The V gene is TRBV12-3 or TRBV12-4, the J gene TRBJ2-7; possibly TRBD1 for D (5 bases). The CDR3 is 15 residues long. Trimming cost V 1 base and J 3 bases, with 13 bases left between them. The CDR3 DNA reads TGTGCCAGCAGTTTAGATCAGGGAAGAAGCTACGAGCAGTACTTC. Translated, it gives CASSLDQGRSYEQYF.

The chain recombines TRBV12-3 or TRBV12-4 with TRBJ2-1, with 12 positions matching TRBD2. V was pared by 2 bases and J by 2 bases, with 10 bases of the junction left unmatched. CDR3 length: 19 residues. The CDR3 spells CASSLNGKSSGGAYNEQFF. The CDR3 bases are TGTGCCAGCAGTTTAAATGGGAAATCTAGCGGGGGGGCCTACAATGAGCAGTTCTTC.

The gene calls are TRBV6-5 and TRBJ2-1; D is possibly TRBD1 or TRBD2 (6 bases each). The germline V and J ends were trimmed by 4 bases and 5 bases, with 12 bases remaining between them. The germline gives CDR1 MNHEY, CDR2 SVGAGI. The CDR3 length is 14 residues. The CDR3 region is CASSWRGANNEQFF. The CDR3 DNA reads TGTGCCAGCAGTTGGAGGGGGGCAAACAATGAGCAGTTCTTC.

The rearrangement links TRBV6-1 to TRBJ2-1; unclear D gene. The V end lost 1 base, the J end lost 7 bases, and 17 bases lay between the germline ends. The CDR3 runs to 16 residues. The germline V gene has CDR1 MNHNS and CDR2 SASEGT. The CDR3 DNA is TGTGCCAGCAGTGAAGACGCGGCCCCTTCCTGGAATGAGCAGTTCTTC. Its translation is CASSEDAAPSWNEQFF.

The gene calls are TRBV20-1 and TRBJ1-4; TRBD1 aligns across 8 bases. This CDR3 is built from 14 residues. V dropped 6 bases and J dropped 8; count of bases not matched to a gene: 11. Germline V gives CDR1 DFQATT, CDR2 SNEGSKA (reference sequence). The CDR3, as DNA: TGCAGTGCCTTGGACAGGGAGGGTCAGGAAAAACTGTTTTTT. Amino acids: CSALDREGQEKLFF.

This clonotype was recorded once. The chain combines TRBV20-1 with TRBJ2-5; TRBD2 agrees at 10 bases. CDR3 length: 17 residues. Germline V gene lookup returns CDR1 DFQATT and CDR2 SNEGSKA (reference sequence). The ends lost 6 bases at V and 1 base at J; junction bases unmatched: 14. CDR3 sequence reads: CSANHPAGGRLQETQYF. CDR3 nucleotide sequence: TGCAGTGCCAACCATCCAGCGGGGGGGCGACTCCAAGAGACCCAGTACTTC.

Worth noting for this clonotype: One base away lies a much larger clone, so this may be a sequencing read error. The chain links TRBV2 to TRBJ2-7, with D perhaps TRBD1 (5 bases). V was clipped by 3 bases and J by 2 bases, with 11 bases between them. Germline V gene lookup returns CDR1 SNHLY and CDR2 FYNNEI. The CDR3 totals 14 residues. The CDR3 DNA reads TGTGCCAGCAGTGACAGGACATTGACCTACGAGCAGTACTTC. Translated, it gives CASSDRTLTYEQYF.

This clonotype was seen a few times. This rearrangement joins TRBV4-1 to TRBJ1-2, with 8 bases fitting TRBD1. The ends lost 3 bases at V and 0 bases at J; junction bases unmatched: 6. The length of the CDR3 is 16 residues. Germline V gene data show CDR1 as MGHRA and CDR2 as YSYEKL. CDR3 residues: CASSQGQAITNYGYTF. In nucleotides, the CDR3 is TGCGCCAGCAGCCAGGGACAGGCAATTACTAACTATGGCTACACCTTC.

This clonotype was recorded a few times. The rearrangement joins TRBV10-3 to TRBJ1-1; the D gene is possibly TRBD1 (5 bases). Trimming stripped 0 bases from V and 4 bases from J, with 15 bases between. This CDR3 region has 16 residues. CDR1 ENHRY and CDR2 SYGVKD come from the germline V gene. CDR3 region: CAISESRFAGSTEAFF. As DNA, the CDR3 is TGTGCCATCAGTGAGTCGAGATTCGCAGGGTCCACTGAAGCTTTCTTT.

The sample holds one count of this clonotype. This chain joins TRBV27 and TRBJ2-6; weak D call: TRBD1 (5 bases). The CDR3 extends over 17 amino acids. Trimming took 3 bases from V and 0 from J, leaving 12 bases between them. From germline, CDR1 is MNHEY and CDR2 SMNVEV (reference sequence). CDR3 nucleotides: TGTGCCAGCAGTTTGGCAGGGTTTCCCTCTGGGGCCAACGTCCTGACTTTC. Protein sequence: CASSLAGFPSGANVLTF. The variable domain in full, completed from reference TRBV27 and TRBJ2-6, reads EAQVTQNPRYLITVTGKKLTVTCSQNMNHEYMSWYRQDPGLGLRQIYYSMNVEVTDKGDVPEGYKVSRKEKRNFPLILESPSPNQTSLYFCASSLAGFPSGANVLTFGAGSRLTVL.

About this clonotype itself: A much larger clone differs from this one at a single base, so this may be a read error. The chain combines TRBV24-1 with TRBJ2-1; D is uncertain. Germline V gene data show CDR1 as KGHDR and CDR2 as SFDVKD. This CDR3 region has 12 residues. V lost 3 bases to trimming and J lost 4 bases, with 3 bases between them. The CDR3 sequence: CATSDGYNEQFF. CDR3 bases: TGTGCCACCAGTGATGGGTACAATGAGCAGTTCTTC.

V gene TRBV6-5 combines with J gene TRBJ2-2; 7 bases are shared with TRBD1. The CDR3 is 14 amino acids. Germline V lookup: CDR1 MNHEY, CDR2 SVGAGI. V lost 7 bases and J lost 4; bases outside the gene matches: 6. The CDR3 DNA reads TGTGCCAGCAAAGGACAGGAGAGCACCGGGGAGCTGTTTTTT. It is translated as CASKGQESTGELFF.

The CDR3 here is CASSSQGTYQPQHF. CDR3 DNA sequence: TGTGCCAGCAGTTCACAGGGGACCTATCAGCCCCAGCATTTT. The chain carries TRBV27 and TRBJ1-5; 7 nucleotides line up with TRBD1. The CDR3 totals 14 residues. V shed 4 bases and J 5 bases; nucleotides not matched to a gene: 5. Germline CDR1 and CDR2: MNHEY and SMNVEV (reference sequence).